This TCR beta chain was retrieved from a study of blood T cells in healthy people across ages. Study-level results: Researchers judged that diversity estimates from one million T cells fell short of true values.

The second PCR ran about 6 to 11 cycles with a sample-barcoded 5' primer and J-beta primers. MiXCR, run by TCRdb on the 5' RACE reads, gives a single entry per CDR3 protein. This sample has about 670,000 distinct CDR3 sequences, with 52% found just once. Unmatched junction bases numbered 7, after V lost 7 bases and J lost 7 bases. This CDR3 contains 15 residues. This clonotype was found many times. The antigen is not known. This clonotype was sampled from a woman aged 80 or over in good health. The V gene is TRBV12-3 or TRBV12-4, the J gene TRBJ2-1; 13 nucleotides align to TRBD2. The sample taken for sequencing was blood. The CDR3 DNA reads as TGTGCCAGCACCTTCGGGACTAGCGGGACGAATGAGCAGTTCTTC. It yields the protein CASTFGTSGTNEQFF.